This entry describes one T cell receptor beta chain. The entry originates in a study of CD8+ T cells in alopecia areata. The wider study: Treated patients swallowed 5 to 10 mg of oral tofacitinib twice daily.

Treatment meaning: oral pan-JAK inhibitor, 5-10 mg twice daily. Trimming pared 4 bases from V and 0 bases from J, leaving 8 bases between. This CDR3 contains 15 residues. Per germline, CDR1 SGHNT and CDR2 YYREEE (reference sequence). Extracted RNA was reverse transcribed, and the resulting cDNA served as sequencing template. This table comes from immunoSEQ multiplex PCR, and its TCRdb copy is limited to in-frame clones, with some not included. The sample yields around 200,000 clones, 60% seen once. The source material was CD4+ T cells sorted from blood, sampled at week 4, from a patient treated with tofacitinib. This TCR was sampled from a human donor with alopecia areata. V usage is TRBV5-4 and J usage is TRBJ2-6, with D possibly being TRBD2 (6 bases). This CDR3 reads CASSMTSSGANVLTF. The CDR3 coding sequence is TGTGCCAGCAGCATGACTAGCTCTGGGGCCAACGTCCTGACTTTC.